This T cell receptor (beta chain) was identified in a study of immune evolution from preneoplasia to lung adenocarcinoma. V trimming: 4 bases; J trimming: 0 bases; junction bases outside the gene matches: 2. CDR1 and CDR2 from the germline V gene are SGHAT and FQNNGV. This CDR3 is built from 14 residues. Using immunoSEQ multiplex PCR, the repertoire was profiled, and TCRdb retains in-frame clones only, with some absent. The sample records approximately 5,000 clones, about 80% being singletons. Between the mid-2010s and the late 2010s, patients underwent resection in Japan or China. Two lung cancer pathologists independently confirmed each histologic diagnosis.

The TCR originated in a person aged 70 to 79 with lung adenocarcinoma. Sequenced input: FFPE minimally invasive lung adenocarcinoma tissue. The J gene is TRBJ2-7, the V gene TRBV11-2, with 8 positions matching TRBD1. The CDR3 region is CASSSTGDSYEQYF. DNA for the CDR3: TGTGCCAGCAGCTCGACAGGGGACTCCTACGAGCAGTACTTC. The whole variable domain, filled in from reference TRBV11-2 and TRBJ2-7, reads EAGVAQSPRYKIIEKRQSVAFWCNPISGHATLYWYQQILGQGPKLLIQFQNNGVVDDSQLPKDRFSAERLKGVDSTLKIQPAKLEDSAVYLCASSSTGDSYEQYFGPGTRLTVT.